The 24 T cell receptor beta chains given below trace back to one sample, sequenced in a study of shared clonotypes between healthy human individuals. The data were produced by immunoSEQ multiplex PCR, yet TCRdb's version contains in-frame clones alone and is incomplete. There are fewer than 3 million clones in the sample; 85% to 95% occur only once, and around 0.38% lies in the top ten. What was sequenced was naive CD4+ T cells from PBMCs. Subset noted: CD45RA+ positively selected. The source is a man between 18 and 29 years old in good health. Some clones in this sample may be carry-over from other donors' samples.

The CDR3 DNA follows: TGTGCCAGCAGCTTAGAGGTGCAGGCCGGTGAGACCCAGTACTTC. Its protein is CASSLEVQAGETQYF. The gene calls are TRBV7-2 and TRBJ2-5; D remains unclear. Germline loops: CDR1 SGHTA, CDR2 FQGNSA. The germline V and J ends were trimmed by 1 base and 5 bases, with 14 bases remaining between them. The CDR3 consists of 15 residues.

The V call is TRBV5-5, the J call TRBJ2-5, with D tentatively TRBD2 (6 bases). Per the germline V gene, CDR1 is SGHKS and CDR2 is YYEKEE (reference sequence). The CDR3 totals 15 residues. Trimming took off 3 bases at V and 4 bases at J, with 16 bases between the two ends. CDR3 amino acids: CASSSSGTRSETQYF. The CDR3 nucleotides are TGTGCCAGCAGCTCCTCAGGGACTCGGTCAGAGACCCAGTACTTC. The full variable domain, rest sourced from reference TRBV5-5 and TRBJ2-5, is DAGVTQSPTHLIKTRGQQVTLRCSPISGHKSVSWYQQVLGQGPQFIFQYYEKEERGRGNFPDRFSARQFPNYSSELNVNALLLGDSALYLCASSSSGTRSETQYFGPGTRLLVL.

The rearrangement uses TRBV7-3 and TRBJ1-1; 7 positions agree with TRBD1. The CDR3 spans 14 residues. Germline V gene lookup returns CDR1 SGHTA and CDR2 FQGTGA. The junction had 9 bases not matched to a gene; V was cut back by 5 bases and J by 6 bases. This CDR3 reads CASSPTGELPEAFF. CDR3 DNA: TGTGCCAGCAGCCCCACAGGGGAATTACCTGAAGCTTTCTTT.

The CDR3 loop reads CASSAPTGMVYNEQFF. CDR3 in DNA: TGTGCCAGCAGTGCCCCGACAGGAATGGTCTACAATGAGCAGTTCTTC. The V call is TRBV6-6, the J call TRBJ2-1; possible D gene TRBD1, 6 bases. CDR3 length: 16 residues. Germline-derived CDR1 and CDR2 are MNHNY and SVGAGI (reference sequence). Trimming stripped 5 bases from V and 3 bases from J, with 17 bases between.

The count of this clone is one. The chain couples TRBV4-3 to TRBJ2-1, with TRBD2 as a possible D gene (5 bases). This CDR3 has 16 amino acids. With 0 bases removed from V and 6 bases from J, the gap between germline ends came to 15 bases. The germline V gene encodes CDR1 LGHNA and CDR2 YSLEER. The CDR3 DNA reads TGCGCCAGCAGCCAAGACCCCGCCGCAGCGGTCAATGAGCAGTTCTTC. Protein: CASSQDPAAAVNEQFF.

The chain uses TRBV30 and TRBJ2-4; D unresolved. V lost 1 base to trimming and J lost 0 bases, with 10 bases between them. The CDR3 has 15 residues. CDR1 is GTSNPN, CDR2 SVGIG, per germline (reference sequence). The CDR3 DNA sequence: TGTGCCTGGAGTGGAACCCGGCTAGCCAAAAACATTCAGTACTTC. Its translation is CAWSGTRLAKNIQYF.

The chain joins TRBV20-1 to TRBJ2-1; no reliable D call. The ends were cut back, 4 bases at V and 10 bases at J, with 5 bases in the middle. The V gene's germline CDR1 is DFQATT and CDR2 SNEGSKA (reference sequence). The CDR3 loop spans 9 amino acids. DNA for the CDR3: TGCAGTGCTAATAGGGAGCAGTTCTTC. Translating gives CSANREQFF.

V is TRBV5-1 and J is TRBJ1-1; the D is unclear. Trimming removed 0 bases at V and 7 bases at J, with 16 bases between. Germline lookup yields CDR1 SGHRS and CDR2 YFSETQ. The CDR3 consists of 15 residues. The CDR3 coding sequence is TGCGCCAGCAGCTTGGGGCCGGGGAAGGAGGGTGAAGCTTTCTTT. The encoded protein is CASSLGPGKEGEAFF. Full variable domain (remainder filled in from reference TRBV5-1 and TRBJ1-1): KAGVTQTPRYLIKTRGQQVTLSCSPISGHRSVSWYQQTPGQGLQFLFEYFSETQRNKGNFPGRFSGRQFSNSRSEMNVSTLELGDSALYLCASSLGPGKEGEAFFGQGTRLTVV.

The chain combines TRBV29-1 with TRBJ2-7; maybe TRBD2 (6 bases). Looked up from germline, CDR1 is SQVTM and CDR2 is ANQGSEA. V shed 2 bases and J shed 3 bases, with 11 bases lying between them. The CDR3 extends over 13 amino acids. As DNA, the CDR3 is TGCAGCGTTGAATCCGGGGGAGGCTACGAGCAGTACTTC. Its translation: CSVESGGGYEQYF.

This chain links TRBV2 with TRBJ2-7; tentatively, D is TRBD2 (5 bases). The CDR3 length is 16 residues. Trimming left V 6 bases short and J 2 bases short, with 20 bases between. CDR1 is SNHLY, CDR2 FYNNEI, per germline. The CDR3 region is CASRLASSGSPYEQYF. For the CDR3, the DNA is TGTGCCAGCAGGCTCGCTAGCAGCGGTTCCCCCTACGAGCAGTACTTC.

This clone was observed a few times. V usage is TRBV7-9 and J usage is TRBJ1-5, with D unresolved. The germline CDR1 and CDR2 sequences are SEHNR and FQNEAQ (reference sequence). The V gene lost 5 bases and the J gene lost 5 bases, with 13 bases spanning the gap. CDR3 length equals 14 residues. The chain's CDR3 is CASSTAGPYQPQHF. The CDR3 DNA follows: TGTGCCAGCAGCACAGCAGGTCCATATCAGCCCCAGCATTTT.

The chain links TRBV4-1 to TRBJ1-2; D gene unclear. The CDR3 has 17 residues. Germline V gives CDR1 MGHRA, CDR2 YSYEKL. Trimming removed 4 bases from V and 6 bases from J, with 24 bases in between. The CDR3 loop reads CASSLTGVRAVSHGYTF. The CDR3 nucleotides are TGCGCCAGCAGCCTAACTGGGGTGAGGGCAGTTAGTCATGGCTACACCTTC.

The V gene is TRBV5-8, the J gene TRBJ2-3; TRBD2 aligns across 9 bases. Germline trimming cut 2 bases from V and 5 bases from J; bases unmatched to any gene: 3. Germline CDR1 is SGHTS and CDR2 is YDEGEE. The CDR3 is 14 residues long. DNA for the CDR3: TGTGCCAGCAGCTTCGCGGGAGGGCAAGATACGCAGTATTTT. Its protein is CASSFAGGQDTQYF.

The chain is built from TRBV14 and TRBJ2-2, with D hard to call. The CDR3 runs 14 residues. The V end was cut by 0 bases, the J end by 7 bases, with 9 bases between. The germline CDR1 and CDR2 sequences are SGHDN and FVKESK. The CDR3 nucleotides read TGTGCCAGCAGCCAAGATTGGGAAGGCGGGGAGCTGTTTTTT. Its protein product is CASSQDWEGGELFF.

The CDR3 DNA reads TGCGCCAGCAGTGAATTAGAGGGTCGGCCCTACGAGCAGTACTTC. Encoded protein: CASSELEGRPYEQYF. The chain recombines TRBV10-2 with TRBJ2-7, with D perhaps matching TRBD2 (5 bases). Germline CDR1 and CDR2: WSHSY and SAAADI. The CDR3 has 15 residues. The ends were cut back, 3 bases at V and 2 bases at J, with 14 bases in the middle.

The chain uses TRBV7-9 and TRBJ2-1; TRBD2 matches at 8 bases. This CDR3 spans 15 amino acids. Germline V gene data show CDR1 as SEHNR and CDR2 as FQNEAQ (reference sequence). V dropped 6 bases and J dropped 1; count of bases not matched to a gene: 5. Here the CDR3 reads CASRSTSGSYNEQFF. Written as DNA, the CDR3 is TGTGCCAGCAGATCCACTAGCGGATCCTACAATGAGCAGTTCTTC.

The CDR3 nucleotides read TGTGCCAGCAGCTTAGTAGACAATCAGCCCCAGCATTTT. This codes for CASSLVDNQPQHF. The chain couples TRBV7-9 to TRBJ1-5; D is ambiguous. From germline, CDR1 is SEHNR and CDR2 FQNEAQ (reference sequence). This CDR3 region has 13 residues. V lost 1 base to trimming and J lost 3 bases, with 4 bases between them.

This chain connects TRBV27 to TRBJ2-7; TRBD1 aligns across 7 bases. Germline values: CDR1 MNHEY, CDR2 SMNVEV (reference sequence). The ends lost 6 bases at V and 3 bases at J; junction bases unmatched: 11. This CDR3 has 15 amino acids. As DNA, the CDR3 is TGTGCCAGCAGCTCAAGACAGGGATGGCGCTACGAGCAGTACTTC. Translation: CASSSRQGWRYEQYF.

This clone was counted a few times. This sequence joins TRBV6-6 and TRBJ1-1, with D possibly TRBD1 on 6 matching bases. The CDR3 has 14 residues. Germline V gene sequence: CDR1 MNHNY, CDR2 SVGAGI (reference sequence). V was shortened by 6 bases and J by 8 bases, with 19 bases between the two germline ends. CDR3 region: CASRNSPRTEEAFF. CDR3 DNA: TGTGCCAGCAGAAACTCCCCCCGGACAGAAGAAGCTTTCTTT.

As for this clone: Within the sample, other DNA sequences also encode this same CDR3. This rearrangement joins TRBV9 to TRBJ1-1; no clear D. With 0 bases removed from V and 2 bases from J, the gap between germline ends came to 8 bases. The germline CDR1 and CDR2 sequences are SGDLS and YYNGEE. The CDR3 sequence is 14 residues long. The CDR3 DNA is TGTGCCAGCAGCGTAGGATCAGCCAACACTGAAGCTTTCTTT. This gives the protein CASSVGSANTEAFF. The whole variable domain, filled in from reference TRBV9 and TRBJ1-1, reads DSGVTQTPKHLITATGQRVTLRCSPRSGDLSVYWYQQSLDQGLQFLIQYYNGEERAKGNILERFSAQQFPDLHSELNLSSLELGDSALYFCASSVGSANTEAFFGQGTRLTVV.

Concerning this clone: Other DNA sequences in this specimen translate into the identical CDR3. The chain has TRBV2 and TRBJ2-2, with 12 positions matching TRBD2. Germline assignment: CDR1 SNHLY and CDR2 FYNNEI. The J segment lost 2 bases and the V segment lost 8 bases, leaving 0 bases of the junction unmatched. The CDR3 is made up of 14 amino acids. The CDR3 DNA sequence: TGTGCCAGCGGACTAGCGGGAAACACCGGGGAGCTGTTTTTT. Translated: CASGLAGNTGELFF.

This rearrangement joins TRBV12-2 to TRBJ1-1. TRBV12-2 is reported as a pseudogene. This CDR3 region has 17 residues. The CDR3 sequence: CASRLAQSEGPDTEAFF. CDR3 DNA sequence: TGTGCAAGTCGCTTAGCGCAGTCTGAGGGGCCGGACACTGAAGCTTTCTTT.

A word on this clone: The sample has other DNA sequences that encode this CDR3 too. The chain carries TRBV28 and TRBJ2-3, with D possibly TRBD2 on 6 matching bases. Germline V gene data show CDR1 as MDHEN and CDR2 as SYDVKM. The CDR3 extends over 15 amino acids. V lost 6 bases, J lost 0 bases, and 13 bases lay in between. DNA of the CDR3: TGTGCCAGCAGCTCCCCAGGGAGGAGCACAGATACGCAGTATTTT. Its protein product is CASSSPGRSTDTQYF. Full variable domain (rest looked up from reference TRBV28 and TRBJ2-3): DVKVTQSSRYLVKRTGEKVFLECVQDMDHENMFWYRQDPGLGLRLIYFSYDVKMKEKGDIPEGYSVSREKKERFSLILESASTNQTSMYLCASSSPGRSTDTQYFGPGTRLTVL.

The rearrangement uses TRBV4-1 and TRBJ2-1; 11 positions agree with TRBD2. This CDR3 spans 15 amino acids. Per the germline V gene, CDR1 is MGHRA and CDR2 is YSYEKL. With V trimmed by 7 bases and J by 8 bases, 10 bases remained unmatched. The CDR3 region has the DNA TGCGCCAGCACCCTGACGACTAGCGGGACGTATGAGCAGTTCTTC. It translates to CASTLTTSGTYEQFF.